Below are 22 T cell receptor beta chains sequenced from a single sample in a study of blood T cell repertoires in COVID-19. TCRdb's table, derived via immunoSEQ multiplex PCR, lists solely in-frame clones and lacks some. The sample has around 220,000 clones, 86% seen once; the top ten hold around 9.6%. The sample was peripheral blood. The receptors derive from a woman aged 45-65 years with COVID-19, enrolled during active disease.

The J gene is TRBJ1-1, the V gene TRBV5-1; D possibly corresponds to TRBD1 (5 bases). Germline assignment: CDR1 SGHRS and CDR2 YFSETQ. V lost 6 bases to trimming and J lost 0 bases, with 12 bases between them. The CDR3 covers 14 residues. The CDR3 bases are TGCGCCAGCATGTGGGGGGAATTGAACACTGAAGCTTTCTTT. This codes for CASMWGELNTEAFF.

The chain uses TRBV9 and TRBJ2-7; 7 nucleotides agree with TRBD2. Germline-derived CDR1 and CDR2 are SGDLS and YYNGEE. This CDR3 comprises 14 residues. V dropped 3 bases and J dropped 0; count of bases not matched to a gene: 3. CDR3: CASSGSGNSYEQYF. In nucleotides, the CDR3 is TGTGCCAGCAGCGGGAGCGGGAACTCCTACGAGCAGTACTTC. The whole variable domain, filled in from reference TRBV9 and TRBJ2-7, reads DSGVTQTPKHLITATGQRVTLRCSPRSGDLSVYWYQQSLDQGLQFLIQYYNGEERAKGNILERFSAQQFPDLHSELNLSSLELGDSALYFCASSGSGNSYEQYFGPGTRLTVT.

This clone was counted between two and nine times. V is TRBV5-6 and J is TRBJ2-1; 14 nucleotides align to TRBD2. The germline gives CDR1 SGHDT, CDR2 YYEEEE. With V trimmed by 0 bases and J by 8 bases, 1 base remained unmatched. The CDR3 is made up of 15 amino acids. Here the CDR3 reads CASSLGLAGGYEQFF. CDR3 nucleotide sequence: TGTGCCAGCAGCTTGGGACTAGCGGGGGGGTATGAGCAGTTCTTC.

The genes are TRBV2 and TRBJ1-3; D might be TRBD1 (5 bases). Germline-derived CDR1 and CDR2 are SNHLY and FYNNEI. The CDR3 runs 12 residues. V gave up 8 bases and J gave up 9 bases, with 14 bases separating them. CDR3 region: CASSEGLSTIYF. DNA of the CDR3: TGTGCCAGCTCGGAGGGGCTGAGCACCATATATTTT.

The J gene is TRBJ1-2, the V gene TRBV2, with TRBD1 matching 7 bases. J was trimmed by 4 bases and V by 6 bases; bases with no gene match: 2. The CDR3 is made up of 12 amino acids. Germline V gives CDR1 SNHLY, CDR2 FYNNEI. CDR3 nucleotide sequence: TGTGCCAGCAGCCGGGACAGCTATGGCTACACCTTC. It specifies CASSRDSYGYTF.

CDR3 coding DNA: TGCAGTGCTAGTGTTGGGAGGTATAGCAATCAGCCCCAGCATTTT. Its translation: CSASVGRYSNQPQHF. The chain recombines TRBV20-1 with TRBJ1-5; no reliable D call. The germline V gene encodes CDR1 DFQATT and CDR2 SNEGSKA (reference sequence). V lost 3 bases, J lost 0 bases, and 12 bases lay in between. The CDR3 totals 15 residues.

The V call is TRBV5-1, the J call TRBJ1-1; maybe TRBD1 (6 bases). This CDR3 is built from 13 residues. V dropped 4 bases and J dropped 7 bases, with 14 bases sitting between them. Germline loops: CDR1 SGHRS, CDR2 YFSETQ. The CDR3 sequence: CASSAQTGDEAFF. CDR3 DNA sequence: TGCGCCAGCAGCGCCCAGACAGGAGATGAAGCTTTCTTT.

V and J are TRBV7-2 and TRBJ1-4; D perhaps matches TRBD1 (5 bases). Deletions cut 8 bases from V and 4 bases from J, with 14 bases between. CDR3 size: 14 residues. From germline, CDR1 is SGHTA and CDR2 FQGNSA. CDR3: CASRKGSSNEKLFF. The CDR3 nucleotides read TGTGCCAGCCGTAAGGGGTCGAGTAATGAAAAACTGTTTTTT.

The chain recombines TRBV30 with TRBJ1-2, with 10 bases lining up with TRBD1. The germline gives CDR1 GTSNPN, CDR2 SVGIG (reference sequence). The ends lost 5 bases at V and 4 bases at J; junction bases unmatched: 7. The CDR3 is 14 amino acids. The CDR3: CAWDGDRGIYGYTF. The CDR3 DNA reads TGTGCCTGGGATGGGGACAGGGGTATCTATGGCTACACCTTC.

This rearrangement joins TRBV19 to TRBJ1-1; D remains unclear. The V gene lost 1 base and the J gene lost 8 bases, with 8 bases spanning the gap. The V gene's germline CDR1 is LNHDA and CDR2 SQIVND (reference sequence). CDR3 length: 12 amino acids. The CDR3: CASSIASREAFF. The CDR3 nucleotides are TGTGCCAGTAGTATAGCTAGCCGAGAAGCTTTCTTT.

This chain connects TRBV21-1 to TRBJ2-3; whether TRBD2, the table's D call, matches the DNA was not checked. TRBV21-1 is designated a pseudogene. This CDR3 is 16 amino acids long. This CDR3 is CASSKLETSGTDTQYF. Written as DNA, the CDR3 is TGTGCCAGCAGCAAACTTGAGACTAGCGGCACAGATACGCAGTATTTT.

This clone was observed a single time. The CDR3 bases are TGTGCCAGCTCACCACAGGGACTCGACTATGGCTACACCTTC. Translated: CASSPQGLDYGYTF. The chain has TRBV18 and TRBJ1-2, with D perhaps matching TRBD1 (5 bases). Deletions cut 1 base from V and 3 bases from J, with 9 bases between. The CDR3 is made up of 14 amino acids. Germline CDR1 and CDR2: KGHSH and LQKENI.

The chain employs TRBV5-1 and TRBJ2-7, with D tentatively TRBD1 (5 bases). Germline CDR1 reads SGHRS; CDR2 reads YFSETQ. This CDR3 has 13 amino acids. V lost 0 bases, J lost 6 bases, and 10 bases lay in between. The CDR3 loop is CASSLVRGGEQYF. The CDR3 coding sequence is TGCGCCAGCAGCTTGGTAAGGGGCGGCGAGCAGTACTTC.

V gene TRBV5-8 combines with J gene TRBJ2-5; TRBD1 matches 9 bases. The germline CDR1 and CDR2 sequences are SGHTS and YDEGEE. This CDR3 is 14 amino acids long. V gave up 3 bases and J gave up 4 bases; unmatched junction bases: 4. CDR3 sequence reads: CASSSHRGRETQYF. CDR3 coding DNA: TGTGCCAGCAGCTCACACAGGGGGCGAGAGACCCAGTACTTC.

V usage is TRBV6-1 and J usage is TRBJ2-7, with D possibly matching TRBD1 (6 bases). In germline, CDR1 is MNHNS, CDR2 SASEGT. Trimming cost V 4 bases and J 9 bases, with 25 bases left between them. The CDR3 length is 16 residues. In nucleotides, the CDR3 is TGTGCCAGCAGTGGAGGACAGAGCAAGTGGCAAGGAGGGCAGTACGTC. Amino acid sequence: CASSGGQSKWQGGQYV.

This chain connects TRBV19 to TRBJ2-6; D possibly corresponds to TRBD1 (6 bases). The V end lost 5 bases, the J end lost 1 base, and 15 bases lay between the germline ends. The CDR3 covers 17 residues. The germline V gene encodes CDR1 LNHDA and CDR2 SQIVND (reference sequence). The CDR3 protein is CASSRQGGVSGANVLTF. The CDR3 nucleotides are TGTGCCAGTAGTCGGCAAGGGGGTGTATCTGGGGCCAACGTCCTGACTTTC.

This chain links TRBV24-1 with TRBJ2-1; tentative D call: TRBD1 (6 bases). Trimming shortened V by 7 bases and J by 5 bases, and 14 bases separated the two germline ends. Looked up from germline, CDR1 is KGHDR and CDR2 is SFDVKD. CDR3 length: 14 amino acids. CDR3 DNA: TGTGCCACCAGGGGCGACAGGAAAGACAATGAGCAGTTCTTC. It encodes CATRGDRKDNEQFF.

V usage is TRBV6-5 and J usage is TRBJ1-5; 8 bases align to TRBD1. The CDR3 loop spans 13 amino acids. Trimming took 4 bases from V and 5 from J; bases not matched to a gene: 1. Germline CDR1 is MNHEY and CDR2 is SVGAGI. CDR3 DNA: TGTGCCAGCAGTTCGGACAGGGATCAGCCCCAGCATTTT. As protein: CASSSDRDQPQHF.

V gene TRBV12-3 or TRBV12-4 combines with J gene TRBJ1-4, with a weak D call TRBD1 (6 bases). Trimming took off 7 bases at V and 10 bases at J, with 13 bases between the two ends. This CDR3 is built from 12 residues. As DNA, the CDR3 is TGTGCCAGCACCGCATCCAGGGGAAAACTGTTTTTT. This encodes CASTASRGKLFF.

The chain has TRBV19 and TRBJ2-7; TRBD2 matches 11 bases. After removal of 6 bases from V and 6 bases from J, the junction contained 13 bases not matched to a gene. In germline, CDR1 is LNHDA, CDR2 SQIVND (reference sequence). The CDR3 length is 16 residues. This CDR3 reads CASSQPGTSGRSEQYF. CDR3 coding DNA: TGTGCCAGTAGCCAACCGGGGACTAGCGGTAGATCCGAGCAGTACTTC.

This clone appeared a few times. The J gene is TRBJ2-1, the V gene TRBV29-1; TRBD1 agrees at 9 bases. With 6 bases clipped from V and 6 bases from J, the junction kept 6 bases outside the gene matches. The CDR3 consists of 13 residues. CDR1 is SQVTM and CDR2 is ANQGSEA in the germline V gene. CDR3 nucleotide sequence: TGCAGCGTCCGGGACAGGGTTCGCAATGAGCAGTTCTTC. Its protein product is CSVRDRVRNEQFF.

CDR3 region: CASSATSGGRLQYF. Written as DNA, the CDR3 is TGTGCCAGCAGCGCCACTAGCGGGGGCCGGCTCCAGTACTTC. V usage is TRBV9 and J usage is TRBJ2-5; 11 nucleotides align to TRBD2. V shed 3 bases and J 10 bases; nucleotides not matched to a gene: 8. The CDR3 length is 14 residues. The germline V gene has CDR1 SGDLS and CDR2 YYNGEE. Based on the CDR3 plus reference TRBV9 and TRBJ2-5, the full variable domain is DSGVTQTPKHLITATGQRVTLRCSPRSGDLSVYWYQQSLDQGLQFLIQYYNGEERAKGNILERFSAQQFPDLHSELNLSSLELGDSALYFCASSATSGGRLQYFGPGTRLLVL.